The clone carrying this TCR beta chain was detected a few times. Its antigen is unknown. This specimen comes from a study of blood T cells in healthy people across ages. Study as a whole: In model experiments, template switching was able to capture about one barcoded beta molecule for every two T cells that were present. Study-wide points: Long-lived donors exceeded aged donors in naive CD4+ cells and diversity. Per-million-T-cell TCR beta diversity fell roughly linearly with age.

A sample-barcoded 5' primer and a J-beta primer mix were used in a second PCR of roughly 7 to 11 cycles. Each cDNA molecule was tagged by a template-switch adaptor with 12 random nucleotides. TCRdb re-derived calls from the 5' RACE reads in MiXCR, one entry per CDR3 protein. The data hold about a million distinct CDR3 sequences, with around 46% observed a single time. The germline V and J ends were trimmed by 1 base and 5 bases, with 14 bases remaining between them. The CDR3 consists of 15 residues. This receptor was identified in a man aged 25 to 40 in good health. This chain joins TRBV12-3 or TRBV12-4 and TRBJ1-1; possibly TRBD1 for D (5 bases). Sequenced material: blood. CDR3 DNA sequence: TGTGCCAGCAGTTTAGAAGTCCAGGGCCGGACTGAAGCTTTCTTT. Translating gives CASSLEVQGRTEAFF.